The clone carrying this T cell receptor (beta chain) was detected once. The authors' processing: For nucleated cells, counts were estimated from reference gene primer amplification. Using immunoSEQ multiplex PCR, the repertoire was profiled, and TCRdb retains in-frame clones only, with some absent. V, J and clone size are taken as reported in that table, and D and trimming were inferred from the DNA itself. The sample records about 200,000 clones, 84% being singletons. The data derive from a study of blood T cell repertoires in COVID-19. V was pared by 5 bases and J by 4 bases, with 20 bases between. Looked up from germline, CDR1 is MGHRA and CDR2 is YSYEKL. This CDR3 is built from 16 residues.

Sequenced input: peripheral blood. The sequence was obtained from a woman between 65 and 79 years old with active or convalescent COVID-19. V gene TRBV4-1 combines with J gene TRBJ1-2, with D uncertain. In DNA form, the CDR3 reads TGCGCCAGCAGCTATTTAATCAGCCCGGAGGGCTATGGCTACACCTTC. Translation gives CASSYLISPEGYGYTF.